This TCR beta chain was captured by sequencing in a study of T-cell reconstitution after alpha-beta-depleted transplantation in children. This clonotype came up many times. Trimming pared 5 bases from V and 2 bases from J, leaving 22 bases between. CDR1 SGHVS and CDR2 FNYEAQ come from the germline V gene. CDR3 length: 17 amino acids. The TCRbeta library was prepared with unique molecular identifiers. From the PCR reads, TCRdb called clonotypes with MiXCR, one entry per CDR3 protein. The table records about 24,000 distinct CDR3 sequences, roughly 10% of them present only once. Specimen: PBMCs from the stem cell graft donor, collected from the stem cell graft. This rearrangement joins TRBV7-6 to TRBJ2-7, with no clear D. The sequence was collected from a human donor who donated a stem cell graft to a child with chronic granulomatous disease. The CDR3 here is CASSRKVLATGPYEQYF. DNA for the CDR3: TGTGCCAGCAGCCGAAAAGTTTTAGCTACCGGGCCCTACGAGCAGTACTTC. Using reference TRBV7-6 and TRBJ2-7 for the parts outside the CDR3, the full variable domain is GAGVSQSPRYKVTKRGQDVALRCDPISGHVSLYWYRQALGQGPEFLTYFNYEAQQDKSGLPNDRFSAERPEGSISTLTIQRTEQRDSAMYRCASSRKVLATGPYEQYFGPGTRLTVT.